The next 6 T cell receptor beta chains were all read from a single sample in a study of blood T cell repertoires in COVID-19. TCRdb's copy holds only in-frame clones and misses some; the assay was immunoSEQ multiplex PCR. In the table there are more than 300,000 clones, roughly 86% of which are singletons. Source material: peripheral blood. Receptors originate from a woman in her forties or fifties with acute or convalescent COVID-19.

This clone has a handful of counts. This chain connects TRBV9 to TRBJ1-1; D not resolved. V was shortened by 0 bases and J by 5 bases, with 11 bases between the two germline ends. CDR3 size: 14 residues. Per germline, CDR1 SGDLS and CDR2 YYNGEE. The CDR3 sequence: CASSVEARETEAFF. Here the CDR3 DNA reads TGTGCCAGCAGCGTAGAGGCCCGGGAGACTGAAGCTTTCTTT.

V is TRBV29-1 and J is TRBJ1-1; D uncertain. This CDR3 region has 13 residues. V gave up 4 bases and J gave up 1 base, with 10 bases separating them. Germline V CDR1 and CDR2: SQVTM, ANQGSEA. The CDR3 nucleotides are TGCAGCGTTGCTAAGACTCCGAACACTGAAGCTTTCTTT. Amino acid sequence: CSVAKTPNTEAFF.

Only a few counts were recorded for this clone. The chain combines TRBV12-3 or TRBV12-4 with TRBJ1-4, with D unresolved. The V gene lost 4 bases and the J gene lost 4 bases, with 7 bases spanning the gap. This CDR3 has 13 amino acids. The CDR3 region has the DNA TGTGCCAGCAGTTCGGTCTATAATGAAAAACTGTTTTTT. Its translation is CASSSVYNEKLFF.

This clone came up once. CDR3 amino acids: CASSDSLPDTQYF. The CDR3 coding sequence is TGTGCCAGCAGTGACAGTCTGCCAGATACGCAGTATTTT. This chain uses TRBV6-1 with TRBJ2-3; no reliable D call. Germline CDR1 reads MNHNS; CDR2 reads SASEGT. Trimming left V 3 bases short and J 4 bases short, with 8 bases between. This CDR3 is 13 amino acids long.

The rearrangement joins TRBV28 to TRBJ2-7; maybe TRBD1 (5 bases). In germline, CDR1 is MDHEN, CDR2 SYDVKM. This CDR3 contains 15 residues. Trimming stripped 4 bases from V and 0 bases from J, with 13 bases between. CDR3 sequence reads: CASSSEGVPSYEQYF. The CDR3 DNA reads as TGTGCCAGCAGTTCCGAAGGGGTTCCCTCCTACGAGCAGTACTTC.

The CDR3 region is CASSLFLTGGIDEQFF. The CDR3 DNA reads as TGTGCCAGCAGCTTATTTTTGACAGGGGGCATCGATGAGCAGTTCTTC. The chain recombines TRBV7-9 with TRBJ2-1; 10 positions match TRBD1. The length of the CDR3 is 16 residues. Unmatched junction bases numbered 9, after V lost 2 bases and J lost 8 bases. The germline V gene has CDR1 SEHNR and CDR2 FQNEAQ (reference sequence).